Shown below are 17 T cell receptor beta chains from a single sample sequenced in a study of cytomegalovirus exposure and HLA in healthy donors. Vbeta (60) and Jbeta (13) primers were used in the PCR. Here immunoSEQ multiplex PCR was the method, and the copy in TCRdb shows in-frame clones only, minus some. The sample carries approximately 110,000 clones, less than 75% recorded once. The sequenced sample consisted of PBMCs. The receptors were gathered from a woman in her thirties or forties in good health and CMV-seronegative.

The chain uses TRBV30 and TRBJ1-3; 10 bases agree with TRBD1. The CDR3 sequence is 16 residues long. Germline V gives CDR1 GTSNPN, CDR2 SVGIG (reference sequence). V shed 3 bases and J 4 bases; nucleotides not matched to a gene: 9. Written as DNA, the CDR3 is TGTGCCTGGAGCTCAAGACAGGGGGCAAGAGGAAACACCATATATTTT. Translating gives CAWSSRQGARGNTIYF.

CDR3 nucleotide sequence: TGCGCCAGCAGCCCTCGGGACACCTCTGGGGCCAACGTCCTGACTTTC. As protein: CASSPRDTSGANVLTF. The chain links TRBV5-1 to TRBJ2-6, with TRBD1 as a possible D gene (6 bases). Germline values: CDR1 SGHRS, CDR2 YFSETQ. V lost 4 bases, J lost 0 bases, and 11 bases lay in between. This CDR3 spans 16 amino acids.

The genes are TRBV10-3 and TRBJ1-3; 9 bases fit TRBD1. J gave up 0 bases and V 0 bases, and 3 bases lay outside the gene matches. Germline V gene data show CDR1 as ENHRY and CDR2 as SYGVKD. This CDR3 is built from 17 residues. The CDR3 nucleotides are TGTGCCATCAGTGAGTCGGTGGGACAGGGCTCTGGAAACACCATATATTTT. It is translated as CAISESVGQGSGNTIYF.

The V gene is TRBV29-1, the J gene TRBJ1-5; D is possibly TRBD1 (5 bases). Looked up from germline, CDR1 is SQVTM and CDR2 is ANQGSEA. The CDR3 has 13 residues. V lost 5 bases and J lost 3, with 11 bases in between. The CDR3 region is CSVSQVANQPQHF. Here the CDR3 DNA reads TGCAGCGTTTCACAGGTTGCCAATCAGCCCCAGCATTTT.

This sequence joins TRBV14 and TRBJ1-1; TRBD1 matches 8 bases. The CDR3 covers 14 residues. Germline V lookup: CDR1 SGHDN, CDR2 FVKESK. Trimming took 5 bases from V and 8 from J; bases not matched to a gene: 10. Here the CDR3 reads CASSAGGPMSEAFF. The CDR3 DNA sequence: TGTGCCAGCAGCGCAGGGGGCCCAATGAGCGAAGCTTTCTTT. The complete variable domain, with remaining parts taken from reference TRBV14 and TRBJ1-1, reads EAGVTQFPSHSVIEKGQTVTLRCDPISGHDNLYWYRRVMGKEIKFLLHFVKESKQDESGMPNNRFLAERTGGTYSTLKVQPAELEDSGVYFCASSAGGPMSEAFFGQGTRLTVV.

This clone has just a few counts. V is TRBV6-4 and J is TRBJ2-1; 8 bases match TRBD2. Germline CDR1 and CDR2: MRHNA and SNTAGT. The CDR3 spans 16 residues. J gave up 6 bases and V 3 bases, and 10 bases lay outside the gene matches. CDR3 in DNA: TGTGCCAGCAGTGAGTCGATCGGGACTAGTAGCAATGAGCAGTTCTTC. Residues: CASSESIGTSSNEQFF.

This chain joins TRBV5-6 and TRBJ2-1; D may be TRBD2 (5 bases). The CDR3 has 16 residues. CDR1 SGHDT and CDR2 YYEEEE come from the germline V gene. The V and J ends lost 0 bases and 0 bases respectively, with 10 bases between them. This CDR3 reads CASSLGGHTSYNEQFF. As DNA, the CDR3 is TGTGCCAGCAGCTTGGGAGGGCACACCTCCTACAATGAGCAGTTCTTC.

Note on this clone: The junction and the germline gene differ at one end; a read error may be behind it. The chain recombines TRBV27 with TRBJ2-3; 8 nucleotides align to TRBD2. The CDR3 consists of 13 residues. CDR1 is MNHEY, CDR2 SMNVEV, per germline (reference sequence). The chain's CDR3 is CASSRASGSYRHF. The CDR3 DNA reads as TGTGCCAGCAGTAGGGCTAGCGGGTCCTACCGGCATTTT.

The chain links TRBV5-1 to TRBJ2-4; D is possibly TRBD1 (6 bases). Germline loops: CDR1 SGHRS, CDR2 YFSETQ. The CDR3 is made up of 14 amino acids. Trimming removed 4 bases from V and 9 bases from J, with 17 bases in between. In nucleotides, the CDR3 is TGCGCCAGCAGCACGACAGGCCCTCTTCCCATTCAGTACTTC. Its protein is CASSTTGPLPIQYF.

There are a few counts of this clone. CDR3 sequence reads: CAWSILAGGLDTQYF. CDR3 nucleotides: TGTGCCTGGAGTATTCTAGCGGGAGGACTTGATACGCAGTATTTT. This chain links TRBV30 with TRBJ2-3; 11 positions match TRBD2. The CDR3 totals 15 residues. Germline CDR1 is GTSNPN and CDR2 is SVGIG (reference sequence). V was clipped by 2 bases and J by 6 bases; unmatched bases: 7.

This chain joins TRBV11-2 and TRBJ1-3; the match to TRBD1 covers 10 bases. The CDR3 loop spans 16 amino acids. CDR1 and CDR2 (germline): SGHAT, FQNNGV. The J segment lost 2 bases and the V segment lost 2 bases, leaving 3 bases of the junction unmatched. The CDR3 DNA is TGTGCCAGCAGCTTAATCGACAGGGGGCCTGGAAACACCATATATTTT. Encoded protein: CASSLIDRGPGNTIYF.

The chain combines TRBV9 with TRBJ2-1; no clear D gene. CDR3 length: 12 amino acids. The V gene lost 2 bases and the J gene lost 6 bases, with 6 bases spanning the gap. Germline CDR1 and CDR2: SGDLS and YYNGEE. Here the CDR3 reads CASSVNSNEQFF. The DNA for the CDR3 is TGTGCCAGCAGCGTGAATAGCAATGAGCAGTTCTTC.

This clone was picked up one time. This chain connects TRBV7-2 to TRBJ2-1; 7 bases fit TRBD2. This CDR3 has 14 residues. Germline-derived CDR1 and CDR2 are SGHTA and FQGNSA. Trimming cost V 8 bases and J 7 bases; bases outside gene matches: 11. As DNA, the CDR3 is TGTGCCAGCGTACTTTGGACTAGTCCGAATGAGCAGTTCTTC. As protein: CASVLWTSPNEQFF.

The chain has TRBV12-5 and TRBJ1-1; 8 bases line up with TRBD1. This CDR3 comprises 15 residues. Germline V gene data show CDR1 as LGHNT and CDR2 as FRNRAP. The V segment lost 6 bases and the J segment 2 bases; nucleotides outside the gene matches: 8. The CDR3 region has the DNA TGTGCTAGTGGGGAAGGGACAGGAGAAAACACTGAAGCTTTCTTT. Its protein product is CASGEGTGENTEAFF.

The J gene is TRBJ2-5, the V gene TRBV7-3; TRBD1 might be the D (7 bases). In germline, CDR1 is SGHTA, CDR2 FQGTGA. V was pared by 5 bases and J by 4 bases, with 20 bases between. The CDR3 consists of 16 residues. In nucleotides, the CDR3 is TGTGCCAGCAGCCAAAGGGCGGGACAGAACTTAGAGACCCAGTACTTC. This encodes CASSQRAGQNLETQYF.

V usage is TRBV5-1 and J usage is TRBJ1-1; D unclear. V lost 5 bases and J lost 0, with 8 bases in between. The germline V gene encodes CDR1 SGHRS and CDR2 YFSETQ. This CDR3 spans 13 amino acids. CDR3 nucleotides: TGCGCCAGCAGGGCAGGCCTGAACACTGAAGCTTTCTTT. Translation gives CASRAGLNTEAFF.

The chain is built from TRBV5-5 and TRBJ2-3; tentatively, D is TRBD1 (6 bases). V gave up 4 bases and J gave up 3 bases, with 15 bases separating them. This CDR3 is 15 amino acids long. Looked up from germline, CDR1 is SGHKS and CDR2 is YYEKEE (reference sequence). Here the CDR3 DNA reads TGTGCCAGCAGCGGAGAGGGGGTGGGAACAGATACGCAGTATTTT. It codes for CASSGEGVGTDTQYF.